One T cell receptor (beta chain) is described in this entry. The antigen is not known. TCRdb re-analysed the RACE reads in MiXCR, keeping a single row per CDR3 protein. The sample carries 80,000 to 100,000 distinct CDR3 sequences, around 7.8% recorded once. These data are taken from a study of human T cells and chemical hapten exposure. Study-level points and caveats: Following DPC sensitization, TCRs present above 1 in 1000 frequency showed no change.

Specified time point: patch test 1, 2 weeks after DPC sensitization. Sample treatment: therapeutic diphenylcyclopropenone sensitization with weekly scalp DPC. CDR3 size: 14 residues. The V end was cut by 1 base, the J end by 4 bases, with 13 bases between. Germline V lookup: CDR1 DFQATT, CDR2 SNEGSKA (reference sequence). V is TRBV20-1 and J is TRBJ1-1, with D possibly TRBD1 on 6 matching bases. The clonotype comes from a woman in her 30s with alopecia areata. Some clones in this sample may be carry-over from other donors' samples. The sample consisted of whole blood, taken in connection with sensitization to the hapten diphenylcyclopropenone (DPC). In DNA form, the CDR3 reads TGCAGTGCTAGAGGGGGTACAGGGATCACTGAAGCTTTCTTT. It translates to CSARGGTGITEAFF.